This record concerns one T cell receptor (beta chain) sequence. The CDR3 has 16 amino acids. Germline CDR1 is LGHNA and CDR2 is YNFKEQ. After removal of 1 base from V and 1 base from J, the junction contained 3 bases not matched to a gene. Per the study methods: Nucleated cell number was recorded as an estimate derived from reference gene primer amplification. Assay: immunoSEQ multiplex PCR; the TCRdb copy retains only in-frame clones and omits some. The V and J calls and clone size are taken from that table; D and trimming were inferred from the DNA. Of about 140,000 clones in the sample, about 79% were seen once. The data originate from a study of blood T cell repertoires in COVID-19. Overall study context: Material from acute and convalescent COVID-19 was sourced from the United States, Italy and Spain.

The TCR originated in a woman aged 45-65 years who had recovered from COVID-19. J is TRBJ2-3 and V is TRBV4-2; TRBD2 matches at 9 bases. Sequencing used PBMCs or T cells enriched from blood (not recorded which). CDR3 nucleotide sequence: TGTGCCAGCAGCCAAGTAGCTAGCGGGGGCACAGATACGCAGTATTTT. This encodes CASSQVASGGTDTQYF.